This T cell receptor beta chain was captured by sequencing in a study of control samples from healthy donors and cancer patients. The method was immunoSEQ multiplex PCR; TCRdb's version includes in-frame clones alone and lacks a portion of them. The profile shows about 100,000 clones, less than 90% of them singletons. The CDR3 loop spans 15 amino acids. Germline V gene sequence: CDR1 LNHDA, CDR2 SQIVND (reference sequence). V shed 6 bases, J shed 2 bases, and the junction held 7 bases outside the gene matches. The sequenced material came from blood. The chain carries TRBV19 and TRBJ1-5, with 7 bases fitting TRBD1. The TCR comes from a woman aged 45-65 years in good health. The chain's CDR3 is CASRKGARGNQPQHF. The CDR3, as DNA: TGTGCCAGTAGAAAGGGGGCGCGGGGCAATCAGCCCCAGCATTTT.